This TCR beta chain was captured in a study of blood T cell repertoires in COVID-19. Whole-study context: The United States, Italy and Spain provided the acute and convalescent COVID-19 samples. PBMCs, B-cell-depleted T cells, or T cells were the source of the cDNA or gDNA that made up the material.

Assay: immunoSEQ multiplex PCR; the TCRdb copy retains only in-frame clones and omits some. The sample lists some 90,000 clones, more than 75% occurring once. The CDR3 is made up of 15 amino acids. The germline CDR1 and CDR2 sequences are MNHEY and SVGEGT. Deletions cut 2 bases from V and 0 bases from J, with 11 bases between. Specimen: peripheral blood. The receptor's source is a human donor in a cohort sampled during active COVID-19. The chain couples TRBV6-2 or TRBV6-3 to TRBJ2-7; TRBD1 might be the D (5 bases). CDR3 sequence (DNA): TGTGCCAGCAGTTACCCGGCAGGGTTCTCCTACGAGCAGTACTTC. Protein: CASSYPAGFSYEQYF.